These T cell receptor beta chains were read from a single sample in a study of beta chain features in type 1 diabetes. Only in-frame clones appear in the TCRdb table, and some are missing; sequencing was by immunoSEQ multiplex PCR. This table has around 280,000 clones, around 7.8% appearing once. The sample taken for sequencing was central memory CD4+ T cells from blood. These receptors all come from a woman younger than 35 in good health. The CDR3 runs from the conserved cysteine through the conserved F or W. The D gene is left open where the match is weak. Clone size is shown for a subset of rows, as once, few, many or a class of expanded clone.

NA	TRBV28	NA	TRBJ2-1	CASRESTGYTYNEQFF	TGTGCCAGCAGGGAATCGACAGGATATACCTACAATGAGCAGTTCTTC
few	TRBV7-2	NA	TRBJ1-5	CASSRDPGGYQPQHF	TGTGCCAGCAGTCGGGACCCCGGGGGCTATCAGCCCCAGCATTTT
few	TRBV7-3	TRBD1	TRBJ2-1	CASSLGSGTGLYNEQFF	TGTGCCAGCAGCTTAGGATCGGGGACAGGGCTGTACAATGAGCAGTTCTTC
NA	TRBV5-6	TRBD2	TRBJ2-5	CASSDSGLAGVEETQYF	TGTGCCAGCAGCGACTCGGGACTAGCGGGAGTGGAAGAGACCCAGTACTTC
many	TRBV10-3	NA	TRBJ2-1	CAISVSTDSTMKQFF	TGTGCCATCAGTGTATCGACGGACTCTACAATGAAGCAGTTCTTC
NA	TRBV6-1	NA	TRBJ2-6	CASGGKSSWANVLTF	TGTGCCAGCGGGGGGAAAAGCTCTTGGGCCAACGTCCTGACTTTC
few	TRBV5-6	NA	TRBJ1-5	CASSLDPGGPQHF	TGTGCCAGCAGCTTGGACCCCGGAGGGCCCCAGCATTTT
NA	TRBV21-1	NA	TRBJ1-5	CASKGNSNNQPQHF	TGTGCCAGCAAAGGCAACAGCAACAATCAGCCCCAGCATTTT
few	TRBV6-5	TRBD2	TRBJ2-1	CASSAPFGGVEQFF	TGTGCCAGCAGTGCTCCTTTCGGGGGGGTTGAGCAGTTCTTC
few	TRBV6-5	NA	TRBJ1-1	CASSYSMSGARAFF	TGTGCCAGCAGTTACTCGATGTCGGGGGCAAGAGCTTTCTTT
NA	TRBV7-2	NA	TRBJ2-7	CASSLEGGTTYEQYF	TGTGCCAGCAGCTTAGAAGGGGGGACCACCTACGAGCAGTACTTC
NA	TRBV4-3	NA	TRBJ2-5	CASSQDLGTQYF	TGCGCCAGCAGCCAAGATTTGGGGACCCAGTACTTC
NA	TRBV5-4	NA	TRBJ2-7	CASSAGPYEQYF	TGTGCCAGCAGCGCCGGACCCTACGAGCAGTACTTC
few	TRBV7-2	NA	TRBJ1-1	CASSFVQGNTEAFF	TGTGCCAGCAGCTTCGTACAGGGAAACACTGAAGCTTTCTTT
NA	TRBV18	NA	TRBJ2-3	CASSLGARTDTQYF	TGTGCCAGCTCACTCGGGGCCCGCACAGATACGCAGTATTTT
NA	TRBV7-2	NA	TRBJ2-7	CASSLRGSDRFSYEQYF	TGTGCCAGCAGCTTGCGGGGATCGGACAGGTTCTCCTACGAGCAGTACTTC
NA	TRBV30	TRBD1	TRBJ2-7	CAWAWTGGYEQYF	TGTGCCTGGGCCTGGACAGGGGGCTACGAGCAGTACTTC
NA	TRBV6-6	NA	TRBJ1-2	CASSYRGSGGGYTF	TGTGCCAGCAGTTACAGAGGGAGTGGGGGTGGCTACACCTTC
many	TRBV4-1	NA	TRBJ2-1	CASSHPGQLEAHNEQFF	TGCGCCAGCAGCCACCCGGGACAACTGGAGGCTCACAATGAGCAGTTCTTC
few	TRBV28	TRBD1	TRBJ1-5	CASNKQGAGNQPQHF	TGTGCCAGCAACAAACAGGGGGCTGGCAATCAGCCCCAGCATTTT
few	TRBV4-1	TRBD1	TRBJ2-1	CASSQSRTGGAKVYNEQFF	TGCGCCAGCAGCCAAAGTAGGACAGGGGGCGCAAAGGTCTACAATGAGCAGTTCTTC
once	TRBV9	NA	TRBJ2-3	CASSVASGTDTQYF	TGTGCCAGCAGCGTAGCCAGCGGCACAGATACGCAGTATTTT
many	TRBV15	NA	TRBJ2-5	CATSRDPAAGETQYF	TGTGCCACCAGCAGAGATCCGGCCGCGGGAGAGACCCAGTACTTC
NA	TRBV5-4	NA	TRBJ2-3	CASRQGSKDTQYF	TGTGCCAGCAGGCAGGGGAGTAAAGATACGCAGTATTTT
NA	TRBV29-1	NA	TRBJ2-5	CSVTRGETQYF	TGCAGCGTTACCCGTGGCGAGACCCAGTACTTC
NA	TRBV5-8	NA	TRBJ1-2	CASRDSGYTF	TGTGCCAGCAGGGACTCTGGCTACACCTTC
few	TRBV5-1	NA	TRBJ2-1	CASRPTTGQGEQFF	TGCGCCAGCAGGCCAACCACGGGACAAGGTGAGCAGTTCTTC
few	TRBV25-1	TRBD1	TRBJ1-1	CASSPGGGRAEAFF	TGTGCCAGCAGCCCAGGGGGGGGGCGGGCTGAAGCTTTCTTT